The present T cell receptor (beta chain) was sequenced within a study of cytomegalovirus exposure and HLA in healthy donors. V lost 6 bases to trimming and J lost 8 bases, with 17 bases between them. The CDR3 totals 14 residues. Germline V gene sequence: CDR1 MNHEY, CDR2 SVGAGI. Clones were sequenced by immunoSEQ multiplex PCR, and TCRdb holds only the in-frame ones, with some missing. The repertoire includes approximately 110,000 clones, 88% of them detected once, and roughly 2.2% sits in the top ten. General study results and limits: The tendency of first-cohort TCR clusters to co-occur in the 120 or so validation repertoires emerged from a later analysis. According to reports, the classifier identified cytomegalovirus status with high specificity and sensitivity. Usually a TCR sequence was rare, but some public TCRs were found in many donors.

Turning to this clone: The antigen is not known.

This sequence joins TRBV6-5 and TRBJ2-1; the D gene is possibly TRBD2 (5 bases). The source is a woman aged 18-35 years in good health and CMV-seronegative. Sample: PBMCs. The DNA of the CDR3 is TGTGCCAGCAGCCTCGCGAGGGCCATGCATGAGCAGTTCTTC. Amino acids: CASSLARAMHEQFF.